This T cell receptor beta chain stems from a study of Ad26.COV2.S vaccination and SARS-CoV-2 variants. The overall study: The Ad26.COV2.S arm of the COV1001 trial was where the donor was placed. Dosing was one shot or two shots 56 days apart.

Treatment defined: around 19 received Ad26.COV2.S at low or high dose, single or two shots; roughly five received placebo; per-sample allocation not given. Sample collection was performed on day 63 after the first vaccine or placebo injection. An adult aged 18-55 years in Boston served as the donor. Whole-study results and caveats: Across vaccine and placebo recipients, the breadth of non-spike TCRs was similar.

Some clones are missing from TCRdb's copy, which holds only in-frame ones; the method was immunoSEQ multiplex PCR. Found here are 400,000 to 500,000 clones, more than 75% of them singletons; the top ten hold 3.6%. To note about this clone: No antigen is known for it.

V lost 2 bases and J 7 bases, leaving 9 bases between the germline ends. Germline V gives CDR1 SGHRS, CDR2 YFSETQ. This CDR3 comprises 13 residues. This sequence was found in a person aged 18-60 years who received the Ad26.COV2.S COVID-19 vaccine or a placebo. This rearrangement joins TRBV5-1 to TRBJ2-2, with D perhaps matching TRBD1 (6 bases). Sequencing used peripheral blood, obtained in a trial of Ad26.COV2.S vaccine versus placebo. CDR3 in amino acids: CASSFGQNGELFF. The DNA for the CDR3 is TGCGCCAGCAGCTTCGGACAGAACGGGGAGCTGTTTTTT.